The 21 T cell receptor beta chains given below trace back to one sample, sequenced in a study of control samples from healthy donors and cancer patients. The assay was immunoSEQ multiplex PCR, and TCRdb's table has in-frame clones only and misses some. The profile shows about 160,000 clones, around 95% of them singletons. Material: blood. The origin of the receptors is a middle-aged woman in good health.

The gene calls are TRBV10-3 and TRBJ2-7; D ambiguous. This CDR3 contains 15 residues. The ends were cut back, 6 bases at V and 0 bases at J, with 15 bases in the middle. Looked up from germline, CDR1 is ENHRY and CDR2 is SYGVKD. DNA for the CDR3: TGTGCCATCAGGGAGCTTTCAGGAGCCTCCTACGAGCAGTACTTC. This translates into CAIRELSGASYEQYF.

This chain joins TRBV5-1 and TRBJ1-1; 7 bases line up with TRBD1. J lost 1 base, V lost 0 bases, and 3 bases had no gene match. Germline V gene lookup returns CDR1 SGHRS and CDR2 YFSETQ. The CDR3 is 15 residues long. DNA of the CDR3: TGCGCCAGCAGCTTGGTTCAGGGGGGGAACACTGAAGCTTTCTTT. This codes for CASSLVQGGNTEAFF.

The chain carries TRBV19 and TRBJ1-2; 9 bases fit TRBD1. J gave up 4 bases and V 8 bases, and 11 bases lay outside the gene matches. This CDR3 comprises 15 residues. Germline CDR1 and CDR2: LNHDA and SQIVND (reference sequence). Written as DNA, the CDR3 is TGTGCCAGTTATACCGGGACAGGGTTTTTCTATGGCTACACCTTC. This codes for CASYTGTGFFYGYTF.

The rearrangement uses TRBV9 and TRBJ1-2; weak D call: TRBD1 (5 bases). The CDR3 covers 15 residues. Per germline, CDR1 SGDLS and CDR2 YYNGEE. V was trimmed by 3 bases and J by 8 bases, leaving 20 bases between them. CDR3: CASSGDARGERGYTF. The CDR3 DNA sequence: TGTGCCAGCAGCGGAGACGCCCGGGGGGAACGGGGCTACACCTTC.

This chain connects TRBV5-1 to TRBJ2-1, with TRBD2 matching 11 bases. Germline V lookup: CDR1 SGHRS, CDR2 YFSETQ. The CDR3 sequence is 19 residues long. V was clipped by 4 bases and J by 3 bases; unmatched bases: 15. The CDR3 DNA follows: TGCGCCAGCAGCCCAGGGGGACTAGCGGATCTTTTTGGCTACAATGAGCAGTTCTTC. This sequence encodes CASSPGGLADLFGYNEQFF. The variable domain in full, with the rest retrieved from reference TRBV5-1 and TRBJ2-1, is KAGVTQTPRYLIKTRGQQVTLSCSPISGHRSVSWYQQTPGQGLQFLFEYFSETQRNKGNFPGRFSGRQFSNSRSEMNVSTLELGDSALYLCASSPGGLADLFGYNEQFFGPGTRLTVL.

Remarks on this clone: One junction end disagrees with the germline gene, perhaps due to a read error. The chain carries TRBV6-2 or TRBV6-3 and TRBJ2-6; the D is unclear. From germline, CDR1 is MNHEY and CDR2 SVGEGT. The CDR3 sequence is 13 residues long. The CDR3 bases are TGTGCCAGCAGTCACTCTGGGGCCAACGTCCTGACTTTC. Translating gives CASSHSGANVLTF.

A note on this clone: This sample includes further DNA sequences coding for the same CDR3. This sequence joins TRBV18 and TRBJ1-1; D gene unclear. The CDR3 length is 13 residues. The germline V gene has CDR1 KGHSH and CDR2 LQKENI. Trimming pared 4 bases from V and 1 base from J, leaving 7 bases between. CDR3 nucleotides: TGTGCCAGCTCACGTACACAGAACACTGAAGCTTTCTTT. This translates into CASSRTQNTEAFF.

The V and J genes are TRBV28 and TRBJ1-6, with D unclear. Trimming stripped 2 bases from V and 9 bases from J, with 20 bases between. This CDR3 is 17 amino acids long. Germline values: CDR1 MDHEN, CDR2 SYDVKM. The CDR3 region has the DNA TGTGCCAGCAGTTTACCCGCGACATATGGGTCTGGTTCACCCCTCCACTTT. Protein: CASSLPATYGSGSPLHF.

The V and J genes are TRBV15 and TRBJ1-5; 7 bases match TRBD1. Germline values: CDR1 LNHNV, CDR2 YYDKDF (reference sequence). This CDR3 has 15 amino acids. Trimming cost V 1 base and J 5 bases; bases outside gene matches: 5. The CDR3 DNA reads TGTGCCACCAGCAGAGTGAGGGACAGATATCAGCCCCAGCATTTT. It codes for CATSRVRDRYQPQHF. Filled out from reference TRBV15 and TRBJ1-5, the complete variable domain reads DAMVIQNPRYQVTQFGKPVTLSCSQTLNHNVMYWYQQKSSQAPKLLFHYYDKDFNNEADTPDNFQSRRPNTSFCFLDIRSPGLGDTAMYLCATSRVRDRYQPQHFGDGTRLSIL.

V gene TRBV6-2 or TRBV6-3 combines with J gene TRBJ1-1; possible D gene TRBD1, 5 bases. Per germline, CDR1 MNHEY and CDR2 SVGEGT. The V and J ends lost 5 bases and 10 bases respectively, with 17 bases between them. The CDR3 is 13 amino acids. CDR3 residues: CASSHTGLPGAFF. CDR3 bases: TGTGCCAGCAGTCACACGGGACTTCCCGGAGCTTTCTTT.

The gene calls are TRBV7-9 and TRBJ1-1; D gene ambiguous. Per the germline V gene, CDR1 is SEHNR and CDR2 is FQNEAQ (reference sequence). Trimming removed 1 base at V and 3 bases at J, with 15 bases between. This CDR3 spans 16 amino acids. CDR3 in amino acids: CASSLGAASMDTEAFF. CDR3 DNA: TGTGCCAGCAGCTTAGGGGCAGCTTCAATGGACACTGAAGCTTTCTTT.

This CDR3 is CASSFRQGYNEKLFF. CDR3 nucleotide sequence: TGTGCCAGTAGCTTCAGACAGGGGTATAATGAAAAACTGTTTTTT. The chain employs TRBV19 and TRBJ1-4; 8 positions agree with TRBD1. V trimming: 6 bases; J trimming: 4 bases; junction bases outside the gene matches: 7. The germline V gene has CDR1 LNHDA and CDR2 SQIVND (reference sequence). The CDR3 spans 15 residues.

This chain joins TRBV7-6 and TRBJ2-1, with D perhaps matching TRBD1 (6 bases). This CDR3 spans 13 amino acids. Germline CDR1 reads SGHVS; CDR2 reads FNYEAQ. Trimming removed 1 base from V and 8 bases from J, with 9 bases in between. The CDR3 loop is CASSLVRGDEQFF. The CDR3 region has the DNA TGTGCCAGCAGCTTAGTCAGGGGCGATGAGCAGTTCTTC.

The table lists this clone with a count of one. This chain links TRBV5-1 with TRBJ2-7; 9 nucleotides agree with TRBD2. CDR3 length equals 18 residues. J lost 2 bases, V lost 3 bases, and 15 bases had no gene match. Germline CDR1 reads SGHRS; CDR2 reads YFSETQ. CDR3: CASSSRGLAISFTYEQYF. CDR3 bases: TGCGCCAGCAGCTCCAGGGGACTAGCTATATCCTTTACCTACGAGCAGTACTTC.

The chain couples TRBV4-3 to TRBJ1-2; no clear D gene. This CDR3 is 15 amino acids long. Germline CDR1 and CDR2: LGHNA and YSLEER. Between the trimmed V and J ends, which lost 0 bases and 5 bases, there was a span of 13 bases. The CDR3 here is CASSQDATGWYGYTF. CDR3 DNA: TGCGCCAGCAGCCAAGATGCCACGGGTTGGTATGGCTACACCTTC.

The chain links TRBV12-3 or TRBV12-4 to TRBJ1-3; 9 nucleotides agree with TRBD1. J gave up 3 bases and V 10 bases, and 4 bases lay outside the gene matches. The CDR3 runs to 13 residues. The CDR3 DNA sequence: TGTGCCACCAGACAGGGGGTTGGAAACACCATATATTTT. Encoded protein: CATRQGVGNTIYF.

This chain uses TRBV19 with TRBJ1-2, with TRBD1 as a possible D gene (5 bases). The CDR3 spans 13 residues. Germline V gene sequence: CDR1 LNHDA, CDR2 SQIVND (reference sequence). The V end lost 4 bases, the J end lost 6 bases, and 12 bases lay between the germline ends. The CDR3 sequence: CASSTRQTHGYTF. Here the CDR3 DNA reads TGTGCCAGTAGTACGCGACAGACCCATGGCTACACCTTC. The full variable domain, completed using reference TRBV19 and TRBJ1-2, is DGGITQSPKYLFRKEGQNVTLSCEQNLNHDAMYWYRQDPGQGLRLIYYSQIVNDFQKGDIAEGYSVSREKKESFPLTVTSAQKNPTAFYLCASSTRQTHGYTFGSGTRLTVV.

The rearrangement uses TRBV11-2 and TRBJ2-7, with unresolved D. The V end lost 7 bases, the J end lost 5 bases, and 0 bases lay between the germline ends. The CDR3 has 8 amino acids. In germline, CDR1 is SGHAT, CDR2 FQNNGV. DNA of the CDR3: TGTGCCAGCAACGAGCAGTACTTC. This codes for CASNEQYF.

The chain has TRBV13 and TRBJ2-7; D not certain. This CDR3 has 15 amino acids. CDR1 is PRHDT, CDR2 FYEKMQ, per germline (reference sequence). The V end lost 3 bases, the J end lost 3 bases, and 15 bases lay between the germline ends. DNA of the CDR3: TGTGCCAGCAGCTTGAAGCCCGGTCAGGACTACGAGCAGTACTTC. This gives the protein CASSLKPGQDYEQYF.

The V gene is TRBV3-1 (or the pseudogene TRBV3-2), the J gene TRBJ2-2, with TRBD1 identical over 7 bases. The CDR3 is 17 amino acids. Unmatched junction bases numbered 11, after V lost 1 base and J lost 6 bases. Per the germline V gene, CDR1 is LGHDT and CDR2 is YNNKEL (reference sequence). The DNA for the CDR3 is TGTGCCAGCAGCCAAGGGGGCCAGGGGGTGTCGTCCGGGGAGCTGTTTTTT. Translated: CASSQGGQGVSSGELFF.

The rearrangement joins TRBV12-3 or TRBV12-4 to TRBJ2-3; possible D gene TRBD1, 5 bases. Between the trimmed V and J ends, which lost 5 bases and 10 bases, there was a span of 16 bases. The CDR3 runs to 13 residues. The CDR3 region has the DNA TGTGCCAGCAGTCGCCAGTTAGGGGAAGCGCAGTATTTT. Its protein product is CASSRQLGEAQYF.